This passage covers 13 T cell receptor beta chains from one sample sequenced in a study of HIV-infected children after antiretroviral therapy interruption. Treatment of the sample: PENTA 11 planned treatment interruption arm or continuous ART arm. Unique molecular identifiers were included in an RNA-based 3' RACE TCR library. TCRdb processed the 3' RACE reads anew with MiXCR; each CDR3 protein has one entry. This sample carries about 15,000 distinct CDR3 sequences, less than 3.5% of them seen once, and the ten largest clones take 30% to 40%. Material: CD45RO+ CD8+ T cells from PBMCs, pooled from several time points, obtained from a donor given antiretroviral therapy, either interrupted or continuous. The sample's subset: memory CD8+ CD45RO+ CD45RA- T cells. These receptors were taken from a pool of human donors with HIV.

This clonotype was recorded many times. The chain employs TRBV12-5 and TRBJ1-2; D ambiguous. The CDR3 is 14 amino acids. Germline V gives CDR1 LGHNT, CDR2 FRNRAP. V lost 10 bases and J lost 3, with 18 bases in between. In DNA, the CDR3 is TGTGCTACCGTCGGGTCTCAGGAGGACTATGGCTACACCTTC. It yields the protein CATVGSQEDYGYTF.

Concerning this clonotype: Just one base apart from a much larger clone, this may be a read error. The V and J genes are TRBV11-2 and TRBJ1-1; TRBD1 might be the D (5 bases). With 5 bases removed from V and 4 bases from J, the gap between germline ends came to 29 bases. The V gene's germline CDR1 is SGHAT and CDR2 FQNNGV. The CDR3 runs 19 residues. CDR3 amino acids: CASSPRSRGEVGGSTEAFF. CDR3 DNA: TGTGCCAGCAGCCCGAGATCTAGGGGCGAGGTGGGAGGAAGCACTGAAGCTTTCTTT.

In its sample, this clonotype was seen many times. The chain has TRBV27 and TRBJ2-7; D assignment may be TRBD1 or TRBD2 (5 bases each). Germline lookup yields CDR1 MNHEY and CDR2 SMNVEV (reference sequence). This CDR3 is built from 13 residues. V dropped 4 bases and J dropped 0 bases, with 7 bases sitting between them. CDR3 amino acids: CASSSGASYEQYF. The DNA for the CDR3 is TGTGCCAGCAGTTCCGGGGCCTCCTACGAGCAGTACTTC.

The sample holds many counts of this clonotype. This CDR3 reads CASSPPGFTEAFF. The CDR3 DNA sequence: TGTGCCAGCAGTCCTCCGGGATTCACTGAAGCTTTCTTT. The chain links TRBV12-3 or TRBV12-4 to TRBJ1-1; D is unclear. The CDR3 consists of 13 residues. Trimming stripped 5 bases from V and 4 bases from J, with 11 bases between.

This clonotype was observed many times. The chain links TRBV28 to TRBJ1-3; weak D call: TRBD1 (5 bases). Trimming shortened V by 4 bases and J by 3 bases, and 19 bases separated the two germline ends. CDR3 size: 17 residues. CDR1 MDHEN and CDR2 SYDVKM come from the germline V gene. As DNA, the CDR3 is TGTGCCAGCAGTTCCCAGTTTGGCAGGGCCAATGGAAACACCATATATTTT. Translation: CASSSQFGRANGNTIYF. Supplemented by reference TRBV28 and TRBJ1-3, the full variable domain reads DVKVTQSSRYLVKRTGEKVFLECVQDMDHENMFWYRQDPGLGLRLIYFSYDVKMKEKGDIPEGYSVSREKKERFSLILESASTNQTSMYLCASSSQFGRANGNTIYFGEGSWLTVV.

The chain is built from TRBV4-2 and TRBJ1-2, with D possibly TRBD1 on 6 matching bases. The CDR3 spans 16 residues. With 0 bases removed from V and 2 bases from J, the gap between germline ends came to 13 bases. Germline CDR1 reads LGHNA; CDR2 reads YNFKEQ. Here the CDR3 DNA reads TGTGCCAGCAGCCAAGAACGGACAGCCTTCAACTATGGCTACACCTTC. Protein sequence: CASSQERTAFNYGYTF.

This clonotype was counted many times. For the CDR3, the DNA is TGTGCCAGCAGCCAAGATAAAGGGGCAGGACGAGGCAAAAACATTCAGTACTTC. Translation gives CASSQDKGAGRGKNIQYF. The V and J genes are TRBV3-2 and TRBJ2-4; TRBD1 is the table's D call, not checked against the DNA. TRBV3-2 is flagged as a pseudogene. This CDR3 is 18 amino acids long.

This rearrangement joins TRBV5-1 to TRBJ2-7; 7 bases line up with TRBD2. The CDR3 consists of 15 residues. V lost 1 base, J lost 4 bases, and 8 bases stayed unmatched. CDR1 is SGHRS, CDR2 YFSETQ, per germline. The CDR3 nucleotides are TGCGCCAGCAGCTTGTCGGGAGCGGGGTGGTACGAGCAGTACTTC. This gives the protein CASSLSGAGWYEQYF.

The sample holds many counts of this clonotype. The chain couples TRBV20-1 to TRBJ2-5; 9 bases match TRBD2. The CDR3 is made up of 17 amino acids. CDR1 is DFQATT, CDR2 SNEGSKA, per germline (reference sequence). Trimming at V came to 0 bases and at J to 2 bases, leaving 10 bases not matched to a gene. The CDR3 loop is CSARDKEASGVQETQYF. The DNA for the CDR3 is TGCAGTGCTAGAGATAAGGAGGCTAGCGGGGTTCAAGAGACCCAGTACTTC.

In its sample, this clonotype was seen a few times. This chain connects TRBV13 to TRBJ2-1; possible D gene TRBD2, 6 bases. This CDR3 has 13 amino acids. Germline V gives CDR1 PRHDT, CDR2 FYEKMQ (reference sequence). The V and J ends lost 5 bases and 3 bases respectively, with 8 bases between them. The CDR3 DNA is TGTGCCAGCAGCCCGGGGGTCTACAATGAGCAGTTCTTC. This sequence encodes CASSPGVYNEQFF.

This clonotype was counted at least ten times. The genes are TRBV7-8 and TRBJ1-4; no clear D. The CDR3 runs 13 residues. V dropped 7 bases and J dropped 5 bases, with 11 bases sitting between them. Per germline, CDR1 SGHVS and CDR2 FQNEAQ. CDR3 residues: CASTRELNEKLFF. The CDR3 DNA reads TGTGCCAGCACTCGGGAGCTCAATGAAAAACTGTTTTTT.

At least ten counts were recorded for this clonotype. The chain uses TRBV20-1 and TRBJ2-7; D is possibly TRBD2 (7 bases). The CDR3 spans 12 residues. V was trimmed by 1 base and J by 7 bases, leaving 11 bases between them. Germline CDR1 is DFQATT and CDR2 is SNEGSKA (reference sequence). The CDR3 nucleotides read TGCAGTGCTAGAGGGGGGGGCGAGGAGCAGTACTTC. The encoded protein is CSARGGGEEQYF.

The chain couples TRBV12-3 or TRBV12-4 to TRBJ2-7; D gene unclear. The CDR3 sequence is 14 residues long. V was clipped by 3 bases and J by 3 bases, with 12 bases between them. CDR3 DNA: TGTGCCAGCAGTTTTCAACAGAACAACTACGAGCAGTACTTC. This sequence encodes CASSFQQNNYEQYF.